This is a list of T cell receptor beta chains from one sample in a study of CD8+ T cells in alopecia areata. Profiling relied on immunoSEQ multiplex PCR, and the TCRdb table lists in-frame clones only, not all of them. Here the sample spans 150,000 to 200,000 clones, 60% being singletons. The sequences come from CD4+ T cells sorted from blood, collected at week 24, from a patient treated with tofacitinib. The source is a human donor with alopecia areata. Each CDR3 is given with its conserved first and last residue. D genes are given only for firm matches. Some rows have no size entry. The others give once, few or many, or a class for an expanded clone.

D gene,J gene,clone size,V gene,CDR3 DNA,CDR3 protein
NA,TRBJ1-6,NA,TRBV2,TGTGCCAGCAGTGAACGACAGCCGAGCTCCTATAATTCACCCCTCCACTTT,CASSERQPSSYNSPLHF
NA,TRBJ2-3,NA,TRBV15,TGTGCCACCAGCAGAGGCCGAGGTAGCACAGATACGCAGTATTTT,CATSRGRGSTDTQYF
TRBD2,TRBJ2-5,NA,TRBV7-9,TGTGCCAGCAGCCCTTCCGGGACTAGAAGACCTAGGATGGGAGAGACCCAGTACTTC,CASSPSGTRRPRMGETQYF
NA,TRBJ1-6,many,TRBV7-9,TGTGCCAGCAGCCCAGACCCTTCTGTGGGCTATAATTCACCCCTCCACTTT,CASSPDPSVGYNSPLHF
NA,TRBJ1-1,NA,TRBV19,TGTGCCAGTAGCAAACGAACAGGGAACACTGAAGCTTTCTTT,CASSKRTGNTEAFF
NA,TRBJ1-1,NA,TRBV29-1,TGCAGCTCCCGTAGGGTGAACACTGAAGCTTTCTTT,CSSRRVNTEAFF
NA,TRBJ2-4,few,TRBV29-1,TGCAGCGTAGGAGGGCGAGCCAAAAACATTCAGTACTTC,CSVGGRAKNIQYF
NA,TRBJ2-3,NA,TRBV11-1,TGTGCCAGCAGCCCACAGGACACTCAGTATTTT,CASSPQDTQYF
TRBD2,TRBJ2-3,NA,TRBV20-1,TGCAGTGCGCGACTAGCGGATACGCAGTATTTT,CSARLADTQYF
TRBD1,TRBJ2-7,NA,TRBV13,TGTGCCAGCAGCCTAGGGGGCAGGGACCACGAGCAGTACTTC,CASSLGGRDHEQYF
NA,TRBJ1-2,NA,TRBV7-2,TGTGCCAGCAGCTATAGAAGCTCGAGTGGCTACACCTTC,CASSYRSSSGYTF
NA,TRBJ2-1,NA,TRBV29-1,TGCAGCTCACGAGGACCAGGCGAGCAGTTCTTC,CSSRGPGEQFF
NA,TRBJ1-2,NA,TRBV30,TGTGCTCAGGGGCAAGGCTATGGCTACACCTTC,CAQGQGYGYTF
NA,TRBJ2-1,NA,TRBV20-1,TGCAGTGCTAGGGCTGAAGAGCAGTTCTTC,CSARAEEQFF
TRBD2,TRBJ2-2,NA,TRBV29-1,TGCAGCGCGCAGCGGGGACCCACCACCGGGGAGCTGTTTTTT,CSAQRGPTTGELFF
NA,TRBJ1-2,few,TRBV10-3,TGTGCCATCAGAGCTGGAGACGGGGGCTACACCTTC,CAIRAGDGGYTF